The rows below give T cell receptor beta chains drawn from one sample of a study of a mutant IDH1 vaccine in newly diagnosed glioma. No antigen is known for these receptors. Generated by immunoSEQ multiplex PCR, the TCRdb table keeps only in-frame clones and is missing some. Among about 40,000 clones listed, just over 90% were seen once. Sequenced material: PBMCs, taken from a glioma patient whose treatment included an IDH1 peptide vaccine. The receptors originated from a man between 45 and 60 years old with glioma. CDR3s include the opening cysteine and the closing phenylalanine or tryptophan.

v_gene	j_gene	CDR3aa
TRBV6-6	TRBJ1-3	CASTHRPHSGNTIYF
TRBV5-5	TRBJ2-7	CASSFNYEQYF
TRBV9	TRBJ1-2	CASSEFNYGYTF
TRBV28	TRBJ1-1	CASSLVNTEAFF
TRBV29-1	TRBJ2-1	CSAGGDGSYNEQFF
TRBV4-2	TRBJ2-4	CASSPWGGTENIQYF
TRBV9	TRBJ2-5	CASSLRQAGAETQYF
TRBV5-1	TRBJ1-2	CASSLGSGAASYGYTF
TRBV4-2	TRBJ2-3	CASSQGRRGGKTDTQYF
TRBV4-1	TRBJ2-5	CASSQAGTGGETQYF
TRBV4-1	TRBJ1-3	CASSQDREIRLGNTIYF
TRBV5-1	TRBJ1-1	CASSFGRGGDNTEAFF
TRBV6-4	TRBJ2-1	CASSVGLAGGRSSYNEQFF
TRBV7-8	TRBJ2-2	CASSSVGPGSTGELFF
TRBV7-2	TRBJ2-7	CASSLMGVDYEQYF
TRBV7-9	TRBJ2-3	CASSHSGRGRLSQYF
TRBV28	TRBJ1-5	CASSPPRQVQSNQPQHF
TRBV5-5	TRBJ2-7	CASSLVWGPYEQYF
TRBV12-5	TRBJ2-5	CASGSGRLETQYF
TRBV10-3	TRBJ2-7	CAISERLAGEQYF
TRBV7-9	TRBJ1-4	CASSSTGLGEKLFF
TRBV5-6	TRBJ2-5	CASSAGTSGVQETQYF
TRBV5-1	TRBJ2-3	CASSLEDGTQYF
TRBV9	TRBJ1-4	CASRGTENEKLFF